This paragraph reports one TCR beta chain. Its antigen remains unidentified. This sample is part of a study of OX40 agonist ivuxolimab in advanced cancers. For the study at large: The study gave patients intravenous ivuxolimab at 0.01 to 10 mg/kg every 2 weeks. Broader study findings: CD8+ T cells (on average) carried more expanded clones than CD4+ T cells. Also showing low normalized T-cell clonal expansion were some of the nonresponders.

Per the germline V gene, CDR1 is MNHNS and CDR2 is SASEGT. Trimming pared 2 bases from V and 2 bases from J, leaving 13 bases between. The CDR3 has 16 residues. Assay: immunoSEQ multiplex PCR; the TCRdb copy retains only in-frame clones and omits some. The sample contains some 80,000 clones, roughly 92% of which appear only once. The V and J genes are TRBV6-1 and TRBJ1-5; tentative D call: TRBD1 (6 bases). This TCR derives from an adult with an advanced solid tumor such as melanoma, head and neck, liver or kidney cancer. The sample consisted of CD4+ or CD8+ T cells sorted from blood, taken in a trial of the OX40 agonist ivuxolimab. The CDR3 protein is CASSEWQGLGNQPQHF. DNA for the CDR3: TGTGCCAGCAGTGAATGGCAGGGGTTAGGCAATCAGCCCCAGCATTTT.